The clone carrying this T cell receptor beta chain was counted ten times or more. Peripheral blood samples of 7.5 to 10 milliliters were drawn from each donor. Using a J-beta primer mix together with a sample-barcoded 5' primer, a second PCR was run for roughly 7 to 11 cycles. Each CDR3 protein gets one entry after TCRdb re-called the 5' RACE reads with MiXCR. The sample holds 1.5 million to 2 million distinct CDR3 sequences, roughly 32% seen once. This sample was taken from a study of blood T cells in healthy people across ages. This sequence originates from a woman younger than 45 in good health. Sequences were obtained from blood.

CDR3 amino acids: CASSLYRGNEQFF. The CDR3 DNA follows: TGTGCCAGCAGCCTCTACAGGGGCAATGAGCAGTTCTTC. J is TRBJ2-1 and V is TRBV27, with 7 bases aligning to TRBD1. V trimming: 6 bases; J trimming: 6 bases; junction bases outside the gene matches: 5. In germline, CDR1 is MNHEY, CDR2 SMNVEV (reference sequence). The CDR3 spans 13 residues.